This record looks at one T cell receptor (beta chain) sequence and its context. As yet, its antigen is unknown. Single viable CD3+CD4+CD8-CD45RO+ cells were sorted as the memory CD4+ T cells. Assay: immunoSEQ multiplex PCR; the TCRdb copy retains only in-frame clones and omits some. The sample lists some 48,000 clones; 78% were seen once. This sample stems from a study of memory CD4+ T cells and cytomegalovirus serostatus. Germline CDR1 and CDR2: SGHDT and YYEEEE. This CDR3 comprises 11 residues. V gave up 3 bases and J gave up 3 bases, with 3 bases separating them. Study-level points and caveats: A US-trained random forest predicted CMV serostatus with median AUC roughly 0.9.

Source material: memory CD4+ T cells from blood. This TCR derives from an adult in good health and CMV-seronegative. The genes are TRBV5-6 and TRBJ1-1; D not certain. Here the CDR3 DNA reads TGTGCCAGCAGCTCGGACACTGAAGCTTTCTTT. Protein sequence: CASSSDTEAFF.